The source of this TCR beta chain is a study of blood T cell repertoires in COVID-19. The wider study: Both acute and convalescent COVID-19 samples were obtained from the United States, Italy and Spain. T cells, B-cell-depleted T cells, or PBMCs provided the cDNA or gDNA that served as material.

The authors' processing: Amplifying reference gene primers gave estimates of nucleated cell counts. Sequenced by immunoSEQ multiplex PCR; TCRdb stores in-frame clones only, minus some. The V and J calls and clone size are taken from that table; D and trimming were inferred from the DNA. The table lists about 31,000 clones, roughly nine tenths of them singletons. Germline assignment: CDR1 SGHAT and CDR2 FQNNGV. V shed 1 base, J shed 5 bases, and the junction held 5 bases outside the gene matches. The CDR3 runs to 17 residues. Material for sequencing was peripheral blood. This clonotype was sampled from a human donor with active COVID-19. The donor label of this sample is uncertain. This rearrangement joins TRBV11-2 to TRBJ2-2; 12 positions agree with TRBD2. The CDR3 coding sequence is TGTGCCAGCAGCTTAGCCCCAACTAGCGGGGGGACCGGGGAGCTGTTTTTT. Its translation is CASSLAPTSGGTGELFF.